This is a list of T cell receptor beta chains from one sample in a study of blood T cell repertoires in COVID-19. Produced via immunoSEQ multiplex PCR; TCRdb's table is partial and in-frame only. The table lists about 16,000 clones, about 81% of them singletons, with more than 8% in the top ten. The sequencing input was peripheral blood. The source is a man aged 55 to 70 with acute or convalescent COVID-19. Each CDR3 is given with its conserved first and last residue. The D gene is left open where the match is weak. Clone size is given for some rows only: seen once, a few or many times, or a class if the clone is expanded.

v_call	cdr3_length	clone_size	d_call	j_call	cdr3_aa	cdr3_nt
TRBV19	15	.	.	TRBJ1-3	CASSTGLGSGNTIYF	TGTGCCAGTAGTACGGGACTGGGCTCTGGAAACACCATATATTTT
TRBV19	14	.	.	TRBJ2-5	CASSIINSVETQYF	TGTGCCAGTAGTATTATAAACTCGGTTGAGACCCAGTACTTC
TRBV6-1	15	.	TRBD1	TRBJ2-7	CASSETGDGSYEQYF	TGTGCCAGCAGTGAAACAGGGGACGGCTCCTACGAGCAGTACTTC
TRBV2	15	.	.	TRBJ1-6	CASSEALPAISPLHF	TGTGCCAGCAGTGAAGCGCTTCCTGCGATATCACCCCTCCACTTT
TRBV24-1	16	once	TRBD1	TRBJ2-1	CATSDLGQGASHEQFF	TGTGCCACCAGTGACCTTGGACAGGGGGCATCCCATGAGCAGTTCTTC
TRBV18	14	few	TRBD1	TRBJ1-6	CASSPGQLNSPLHF	TGTGCCAGCTCACCGGGACAGCTTAATTCACCCCTCCACTTT
TRBV27	13	once	.	TRBJ1-6	CASSLSGNSPLHF	TGTGCCAGCAGTTTGTCAGGTAATTCACCCCTCCACTTT
TRBV30	15	.	.	TRBJ2-6	CAWTRGDSGANVLTF	TGTGCTTGGACCAGGGGTGACTCTGGGGCCAACGTCCTGACTTTC
TRBV29-1	16	.	.	TRBJ2-2	CSVLTGTQENTGELFF	TGCAGCGTGCTAACCGGGACACAAGAGAACACCGGGGAGCTGTTTTTT
TRBV7-6	13	.	.	TRBJ1-6	CASSLDRVSPLHF	TGTGCCAGCAGCTTAGACAGGGTCTCACCCCTCCACTTT
TRBV27	14	.	.	TRBJ1-3	CASSFRGSGNTIYF	TGTGCCAGCAGTTTTCGCGGCTCTGGAAACACCATATATTTT
TRBV4-1	16	.	.	TRBJ2-2	CASSWVRVGDTGELFF	TGCGCCAGCAGCTGGGTTCGGGTGGGAGACACCGGGGAGCTGTTTTTT
TRBV7-3	13	.	.	TRBJ1-1	CASSSGVNTEAFF	TGTGCCAGCAGCTCAGGGGTGAACACTGAAGCTTTCTTT
TRBV2	15	.	.	TRBJ1-4	CASSGRKAANEKLFF	TGTGCCAGCTCAGGCAGGAAGGCCGCTAATGAAAAACTGTTTTTT
TRBV5-6	15	.	TRBD1	TRBJ2-7	CASSLKGASSYEQYF	TGTGCCAGCAGCTTGAAGGGGGCATCCTCCTACGAGCAGTACTTC
TRBV30	14	few	TRBD1	TRBJ1-2	CAWSIGTVIYGYTF	TGTGCCTGGAGTATCGGGACAGTGATCTATGGCTACACCTTC
TRBV11-2	14	.	.	TRBJ1-4	CASGQTATNEKLFF	TGTGCCAGCGGCCAGACAGCAACTAATGAAAAACTGTTTTTT
TRBV13	13	.	TRBD1	TRBJ1-2	CASSLGTGESYTF	TGTGCCAGCAGCCTTGGGACAGGGGAGAGCTACACCTTC
TRBV25-1	14	.	.	TRBJ2-5	CASSDAAASETQYF	TGTGCCAGCAGTGACGCGGCGGCAAGCGAGACCCAGTACTTC
TRBV14	12	.	.	TRBJ2-7	CASSLNRGEQYF	TGTGCCAGCAGCCTGAATAGGGGCGAGCAGTACTTC
TRBV24-1	16	.	TRBD2	TRBJ2-5	CATSDGSGGAGETQYF	TGTGCCACCAGTGATGGAAGCGGGGGGGCAGGCGAGACCCAGTACTTC
TRBV6-2/TRBV6-3	15	.	.	TRBJ1-3	CASSYSRGSGNTIYF	TGTGCCAGCAGTTACTCCAGGGGAAGTGGAAACACCATATATTTT
TRBV10-3	17	.	TRBD2	TRBJ2-3	CAISESLAGGVTDTQYF	TGTGCCATCAGTGAGTCTTTAGCGGGGGGAGTCACAGATACGCAGTATTTT
TRBV19	13	.	.	TRBJ2-1	CASSILADPEQFF	TGTGCCAGTAGTATTTTGGCGGATCCCGAGCAGTTCTTC
TRBV23-1	15	.	.	TRBJ2-2	CASSHGLGKSGELFF	TGCGCCAGCAGTCACGGACTCGGAAAATCAGGGGAGCTGTTTTTT
TRBV5-1	15	.	TRBD1	TRBJ1-3	CASSSDRDSGNTIYF	TGCGCCAGCAGTAGCGACAGGGACTCTGGAAACACCATATATTTT
TRBV7-6	15	once	TRBD2	TRBJ2-2	CASSRIAGVGGELFF	TGTGCCAGCAGCCGAATAGCGGGGGTAGGCGGGGAGCTGTTTTTT
TRBV15	15	.	.	TRBJ2-2	CATSRARVTAGELFF	TGTGCCACCAGCAGAGCGAGGGTTACTGCCGGGGAGCTGTTTTTT
TRBV29-1	14	.	TRBD1	TRBJ2-3	CSVREPGGPDTQYF	TGCAGCGTCAGAGAGCCAGGGGGCCCAGATACGCAGTATTTT
TRBV2	12	.	TRBD1	TRBJ1-2	CASIPGQETYTF	TGTGCCAGCATCCCGGGACAGGAGACCTACACCTTC
TRBV14	14	.	TRBD2	TRBJ2-1	CASYKAGGPSEQFF	TGTGCCAGCTACAAGGCGGGGGGGCCAAGTGAGCAGTTCTTC
TRBV15	14	few	.	TRBJ1-1	CATSRDLEDTEAFF	TGTGCCACCAGCAGAGATTTAGAGGACACTGAAGCTTTCTTT
TRBV2	14	once	TRBD1	TRBJ2-7	CASSEQGESYEQYF	TGTGCCAGCAGTGAACAGGGGGAATCCTACGAGCAGTACTTC
TRBV5-8	14	.	.	TRBJ1-5	CASSFPGMDQPQHF	TGTGCCAGCAGCTTTCCCGGGATGGATCAGCCCCAGCATTTT
TRBV19	13	.	TRBD1	TRBJ1-5	CASSGTGNQPQHF	TGTGCCAGTAGTGGGACAGGCAATCAGCCCCAGCATTTT
TRBV7-2	15	.	TRBD2	TRBJ2-5	CASSYQRGGGETQYF	TGTGCCAGCAGCTACCAGCGGGGGGGCGGGGAGACCCAGTACTTC
TRBV7-8	16	.	.	TRBJ1-4	CASSLHWTATNEKLFF	TGTGCCAGCAGCCTTCACTGGACAGCAACTAATGAAAAACTGTTTTTT
TRBV9	15	.	TRBD1	TRBJ1-2	CASSTGAVPNYGYTF	TGTGCCAGCAGCACAGGGGCCGTACCTAACTATGGCTACACCTTC
TRBV7-9	16	few	TRBD2	TRBJ2-1	CASGTLRGGGFNEQFF	TGTGCCAGCGGAACCCTACGGGGGGGCGGTTTCAATGAGCAGTTCTTC
TRBV7-2	15	.	TRBD1	TRBJ2-7	CASSQQGQLPYEQYF	TGTGCCAGCAGCCAACAGGGGCAACTTCCCTACGAGCAGTACTTC
TRBV24-1	12	.	.	TRBJ2-2	CAVRSGTGELFF	TGTGCCGTCCGCTCGGGCACCGGGGAGCTGTTTTTT
TRBV19	12	.	.	TRBJ1-5	CASSENLGPQHF	TGTGCCAGTTCGGAGAATCTTGGACCCCAGCATTTT
TRBV19	15	.	TRBD1	TRBJ2-7	CASSIRDRAVYEQYF	TGTGCCAGTAGTATCCGGGACAGGGCAGTCTACGAGCAGTACTTC
TRBV5-6	15	.	.	TRBJ1-5	CASSAGTSSNQPQHF	TGTGCCAGCAGCGCGGGGACTTCCAGCAATCAGCCCCAGCATTTT
TRBV11-2	15	few	.	TRBJ1-4	CASSLGSFNGEKLFF	TGTGCCAGCAGCTTAGGGTCCTTTAACGGTGAAAAACTGTTTTTT
TRBV12-3/TRBV12-4	13	.	TRBD2	TRBJ2-7	CASSLYRGGEQYF	TGTGCCAGCAGTTTATATCGCGGGGGCGAGCAGTACTTC
TRBV10-2	13	.	.	TRBJ1-2	CASSELQGYGYTF	TGCGCCAGCAGTGAGCTCCAGGGGTATGGCTACACCTTC
TRBV4-1	17	few	.	TRBJ1-6	CASSQGRQIRDNSPLHF	TGCGCCAGCAGCCAAGGGAGACAGATACGAGATAATTCACCCCTCCACTTT
TRBV10-2	13	.	TRBD2	TRBJ2-1	CASSERLAGEQFF	TGCGCCAGCAGTGAGAGACTAGCGGGGGAGCAGTTCTTC
TRBV2	13	.	.	TRBJ2-7	CASGQQEMREQYF	TGTGCCAGCGGCCAACAGGAGATGAGGGAGCAGTACTTC